This paragraph covers one T cell receptor (beta chain) sequence. TCRdb's copy holds only in-frame clones and misses some; the assay was immunoSEQ multiplex PCR. Of more than 110,000 clones in the sample, over 85% were seen once. This entry belongs to a study of T cell responses to AZD1222 COVID-19 vaccine. The CDR3 totals 14 residues. Trimming removed 7 bases from V and 4 bases from J; junction bases left unmatched: 9. CDR1 SGDLS and CDR2 YYNGEE come from the germline V gene. The TCR was taken from an adult in good health. V usage is TRBV9 and J usage is TRBJ2-7, with TRBD2 matching 9 bases. The material sequenced was peripheral blood, taken on day 0 of AZD1222 vaccination. CDR3: CASLGSGRIYEQYF. CDR3 nucleotide sequence: TGTGCCAGCCTTGGAAGCGGGAGGATTTACGAGCAGTACTTC.